This passage covers 19 T cell receptor beta chains from one sample sequenced in a study of blood T cell repertoires in COVID-19. Libraries were prepared by immunoSEQ multiplex PCR; TCRdb keeps only in-frame clonotypes and omits some of them. The sample records about 180,000 clones, approximately 81% being singletons. Specimen: PBMCs or T cells enriched from blood (not recorded which). All receptors come from a man aged 55 to 70 who had recovered from COVID-19.

The chain couples TRBV11-3 to TRBJ2-3; the D is unclear. CDR3 size: 13 residues. The ends were cut back, 1 base at V and 5 bases at J, with 7 bases in the middle. Germline CDR1 SGHNT, CDR2 YENEEA. The CDR3 nucleotides are TGTGCCAGCAGCTTAGGCCCACTAGATACGCAGTATTTT. Its protein product is CASSLGPLDTQYF.

The V and J genes are TRBV29-1 and TRBJ1-2; the D is unclear. Germline V gene sequence: CDR1 SQVTM, CDR2 ANQGSEA. Trimming shortened V by 6 bases and J by 2 bases, and 7 bases separated the two germline ends. This CDR3 spans 11 amino acids. The CDR3 bases are TGCAGCGTCCACAGCAACTATGGCTACACCTTC. Amino acids: CSVHSNYGYTF.

The J gene is TRBJ2-7, the V gene TRBV27, with TRBD1 matching 8 bases. The ends lost 5 bases at V and 3 bases at J; junction bases unmatched: 9. Germline-derived CDR1 and CDR2 are MNHEY and SMNVEV (reference sequence). The CDR3 consists of 15 residues. In nucleotides, the CDR3 is TGTGCCAGCAGTCTTACAGGGGGTGCCCACTACGAGCAGTACTTC. Its translation: CASSLTGGAHYEQYF.

The V call is TRBV5-4, the J call TRBJ1-2; D unclear. The CDR3 is 16 amino acids. The V gene lost 5 bases and the J gene lost 4 bases, with 21 bases spanning the gap. CDR1 is SGHNT and CDR2 is YYREEE in the germline V gene (reference sequence). The CDR3 sequence is CASRKEWEGFGYGYTF. CDR3 DNA: TGTGCCAGCAGGAAGGAATGGGAGGGTTTTGGCTATGGCTACACCTTC.

The chain employs TRBV28 and TRBJ2-7; 9 positions match TRBD2. The trim removed 2 bases at V and 4 bases at J, leaving 3 bases unmatched. The CDR3 is made up of 14 amino acids. Germline V gene sequence: CDR1 MDHEN, CDR2 SYDVKM. The CDR3 protein is CASSLRLAVYEQYF. The CDR3 DNA sequence: TGTGCCAGCAGTTTACGACTAGCGGTTTACGAGCAGTACTTC.

V usage is TRBV5-1 and J usage is TRBJ2-1, with TRBD2 matching 14 bases. Trimming took 4 bases from V and 9 from J; bases not matched to a gene: 6. This CDR3 has 15 amino acids. Germline loops: CDR1 SGHRS, CDR2 YFSETQ. CDR3 protein: CASSVTSGRATEQFF. In nucleotides, the CDR3 is TGCGCCAGCAGCGTGACTAGCGGGAGGGCCACTGAGCAGTTCTTC.

This clone was detected once. V is TRBV15 and J is TRBJ2-7; tentative D call: TRBD1 (5 bases). V was pared by 6 bases and J by 4 bases, with 10 bases between. This CDR3 contains 12 residues. CDR1 LNHNV and CDR2 YYDKDF come from the germline V gene (reference sequence). The CDR3 region is CATRGQGYEQYF. The CDR3 nucleotides read TGTGCCACCAGAGGGCAGGGTTACGAGCAGTACTTC.

The chain recombines TRBV7-2 with TRBJ2-6; the D gene is possibly TRBD1 (5 bases). The CDR3 length is 16 residues. CDR1 is SGHTA and CDR2 is FQGNSA in the germline V gene. V dropped 2 bases and J dropped 2 bases, with 10 bases sitting between them. The CDR3 spells CASSLPQGTGANVLTF. CDR3 sequence (DNA): TGTGCCAGCAGCTTACCGCAGGGCACTGGGGCCAACGTCCTGACTTTC.

The chain joins TRBV24-1 to TRBJ2-3; 8 nucleotides align to TRBD1. From germline, CDR1 is KGHDR and CDR2 SFDVKD. Trimming removed 5 bases from V and 4 bases from J; junction bases left unmatched: 7. The CDR3 is 15 amino acids. Written as DNA, the CDR3 is TGTGCCACCAGTGGGGGACAGGACTTCTCAGATACGCAGTATTTT. It encodes CATSGGQDFSDTQYF.

The rearrangement uses TRBV6-2 or TRBV6-3 and TRBJ1-5; 9 positions match TRBD1. With V trimmed by 6 bases and J by 0 bases, 3 bases remained unmatched. Germline assignment: CDR1 MNHEY and CDR2 SVGEGT. This CDR3 region has 15 residues. The DNA of the CDR3 is TGTGCCAGCAGCCACAGGGGGCGTAGCAATCAGCCCCAGCATTTT. It codes for CASSHRGRSNQPQHF.

This clone was recorded once. This chain connects TRBV19 to TRBJ2-5; tentatively, D is TRBD1 (6 bases). Germline CDR1 reads LNHDA; CDR2 reads SQIVND (reference sequence). V was trimmed by 4 bases and J by 3 bases, leaving 15 bases between them. There are 15 residues in the CDR3. The CDR3 here is CASSTTGSNKETQYF. CDR3 nucleotide sequence: TGTGCCAGTAGTACCACAGGGAGTAATAAAGAGACCCAGTACTTC.

V gene TRBV27 combines with J gene TRBJ1-5; TRBD1 aligns across 9 bases. Trimming took 6 bases from V and 2 from J; bases not matched to a gene: 5. The germline V gene encodes CDR1 MNHEY and CDR2 SMNVEV (reference sequence). The CDR3 totals 15 residues. CDR3 DNA: TGTGCCAGCAGGGAGGGACAGGGCGGCAATCAGCCCCAGCATTTT. Translating it yields CASREGQGGNQPQHF.

This chain uses TRBV5-1 with TRBJ1-1; 10 bases map to TRBD1. Germline assignment: CDR1 SGHRS and CDR2 YFSETQ. The CDR3 has 15 amino acids. The junction had 9 bases not matched to a gene; V was cut back by 4 bases and J by 6 bases. CDR3 DNA: TGCGCCAGCAGCCCGTATCGGACAGGGGGGGCTGAAGCTTTCTTT. It yields the protein CASSPYRTGGAEAFF.

This chain uses TRBV5-1 with TRBJ2-3; TRBD1 is a possible D gene (6 bases). In germline, CDR1 is SGHRS, CDR2 YFSETQ. Trimming pared 5 bases from V and 5 bases from J, leaving 18 bases between. The CDR3 has 15 amino acids. The CDR3 DNA is TGCGCCAGCAGTTCAGCATTAACCAGGGGAGATACGCAGTATTTT. It codes for CASSSALTRGDTQYF.

The chain uses TRBV6-5 and TRBJ1-2; D gene ambiguous. The germline CDR1 and CDR2 sequences are MNHEY and SVGAGI. The V end was cut by 9 bases, the J end by 2 bases, with 13 bases between. This CDR3 contains 13 residues. CDR3 region: CASSPQPNYGYTF. The CDR3, as DNA: TGTGCCAGTTCCCCACAGCCGAACTATGGCTACACCTTC.

The gene calls are TRBV7-2 and TRBJ2-7; 9 bases match TRBD2. The trim removed 5 bases at V and 2 bases at J, leaving 7 bases unmatched. Germline lookup yields CDR1 SGHTA and CDR2 FQGNSA. CDR3 length: 15 amino acids. The CDR3: CASSPGTSRAYEQYF. For the CDR3, the DNA is TGTGCCAGCAGCCCTGGGACTAGCCGAGCCTACGAGCAGTACTTC.

The chain is built from TRBV6-5 and TRBJ2-5; D possibly corresponds to TRBD1 (6 bases). V gave up 2 bases and J gave up 1 base, with 11 bases separating them. This CDR3 contains 15 residues. Germline loops: CDR1 MNHEY, CDR2 SVGAGI. The chain's CDR3 is CASSYGVRGQETQYF. CDR3 nucleotide sequence: TGTGCCAGCAGTTACGGTGTCAGGGGCCAAGAGACCCAGTACTTC.

The chain carries TRBV6-1 and TRBJ2-1, with 10 bases fitting TRBD2. CDR3 length equals 18 residues. Germline assignment: CDR1 MNHNS and CDR2 SASEGT. Germline trimming cut 1 base from V and 4 bases from J; bases unmatched to any gene: 10. The CDR3 nucleotides read TGTGCCAGCAGTGAAGTAGCGGGGGGACTTGCATCATACAATGAGCAGTTCTTC. This codes for CASSEVAGGLASYNEQFF.

V is TRBV5-1 and J is TRBJ1-3, with 7 nucleotides matching TRBD1. Trimming took 5 bases from V and 0 from J; bases not matched to a gene: 17. This CDR3 contains 19 residues. Germline V gives CDR1 SGHRS, CDR2 YFSETQ. Here the CDR3 DNA reads TGCGCCAGCAGACAAACTCCCGGGGACAGCCACATCTCTGGAAACACCATATATTTT. Protein: CASRQTPGDSHISGNTIYF.